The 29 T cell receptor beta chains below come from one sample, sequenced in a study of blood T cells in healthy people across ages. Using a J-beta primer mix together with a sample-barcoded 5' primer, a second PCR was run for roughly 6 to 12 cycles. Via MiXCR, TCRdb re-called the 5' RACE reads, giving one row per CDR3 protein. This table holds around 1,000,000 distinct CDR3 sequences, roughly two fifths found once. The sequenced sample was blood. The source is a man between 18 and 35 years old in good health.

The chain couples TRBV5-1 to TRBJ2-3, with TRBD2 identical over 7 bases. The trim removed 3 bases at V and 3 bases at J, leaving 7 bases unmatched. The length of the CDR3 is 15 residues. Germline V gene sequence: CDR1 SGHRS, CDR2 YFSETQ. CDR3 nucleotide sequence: TGCGCCAGCAGCTCCGGACTAGTTGGGACAGATACGCAGTATTTT. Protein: CASSSGLVGTDTQYF.

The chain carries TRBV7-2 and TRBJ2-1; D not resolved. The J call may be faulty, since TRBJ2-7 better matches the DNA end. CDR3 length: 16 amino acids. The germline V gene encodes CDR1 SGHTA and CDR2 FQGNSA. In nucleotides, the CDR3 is TGTGCCAGCAGCTTAGTTTCAGATCCGACCTACAATGAGCAGTACTTC. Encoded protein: CASSLVSDPTYNEQYF.

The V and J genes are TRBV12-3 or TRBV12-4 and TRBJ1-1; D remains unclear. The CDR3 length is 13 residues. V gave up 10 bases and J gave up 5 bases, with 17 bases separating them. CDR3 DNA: TGTGCCACCCGCGGGCTAATGACAACTGAAGCTTTCTTT. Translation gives CATRGLMTTEAFF.

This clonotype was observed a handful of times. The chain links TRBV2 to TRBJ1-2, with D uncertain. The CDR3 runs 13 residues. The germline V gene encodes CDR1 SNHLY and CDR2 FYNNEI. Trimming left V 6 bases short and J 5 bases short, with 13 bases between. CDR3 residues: CASSPLGGYGYTF. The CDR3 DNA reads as TGTGCCAGCAGCCCCTTGGGCGGGTATGGCTACACCTTC.

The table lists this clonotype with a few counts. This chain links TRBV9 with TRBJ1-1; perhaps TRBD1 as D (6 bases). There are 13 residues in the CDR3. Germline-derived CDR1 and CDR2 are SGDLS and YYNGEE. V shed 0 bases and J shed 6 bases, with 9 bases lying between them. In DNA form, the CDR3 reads TGTGCCAGCAGCGTAGGGGGGGCTTCTGAAGCTTTCTTT. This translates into CASSVGGASEAFF.

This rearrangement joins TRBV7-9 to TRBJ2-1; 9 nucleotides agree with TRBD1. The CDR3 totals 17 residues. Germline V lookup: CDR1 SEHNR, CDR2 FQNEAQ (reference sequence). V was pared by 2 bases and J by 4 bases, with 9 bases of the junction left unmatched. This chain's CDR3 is CASSLFGTGIIYNEQFF. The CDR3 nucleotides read TGTGCCAGCAGCTTATTCGGGACAGGGATAATTTACAATGAGCAGTTCTTC.

For the CDR3, the DNA is TGTGCCAGCAGCTTAGGACCAGAAAGCTCCTATAATTCACCCCTCCACTTT. Residues: CASSLGPESSYNSPLHF. The chain has TRBV7-9 and TRBJ1-6; the D is unclear. The ends were cut back, 1 base at V and 0 bases at J, with 10 bases in the middle. The V gene's germline CDR1 is SEHNR and CDR2 FQNEAQ (reference sequence). The CDR3 loop spans 17 amino acids.

In DNA, the CDR3 is TGTGCCAGCAGGAGGACAGGGGGGACCTACGAGCAGTTCTTC. Translating gives CASRRTGGTYEQFF. The chain combines TRBV12-3 or TRBV12-4 with TRBJ2-1; the match to TRBD1 covers 10 bases. V dropped 6 bases and J dropped 10; count of bases not matched to a gene: 9. CDR3 length equals 14 residues.

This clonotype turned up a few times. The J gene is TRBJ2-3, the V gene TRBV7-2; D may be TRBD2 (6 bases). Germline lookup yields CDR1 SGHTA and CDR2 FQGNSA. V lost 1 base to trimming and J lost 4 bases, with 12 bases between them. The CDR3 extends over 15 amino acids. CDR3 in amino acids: CASSLVGERADTQYF. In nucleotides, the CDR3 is TGTGCCAGCAGCTTAGTAGGGGAGCGGGCAGATACGCAGTATTTT.

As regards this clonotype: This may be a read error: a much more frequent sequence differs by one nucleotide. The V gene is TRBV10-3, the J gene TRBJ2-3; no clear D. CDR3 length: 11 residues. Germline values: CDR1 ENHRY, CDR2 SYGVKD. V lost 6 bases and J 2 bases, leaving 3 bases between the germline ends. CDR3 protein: CAIRDTDTQYF. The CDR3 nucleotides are TGTGCCATCAGGGACACAGATACGCAGTATTTT.

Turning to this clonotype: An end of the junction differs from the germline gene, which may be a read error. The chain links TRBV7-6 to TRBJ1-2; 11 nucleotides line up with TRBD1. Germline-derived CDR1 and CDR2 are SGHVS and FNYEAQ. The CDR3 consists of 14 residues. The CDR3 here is CASSRTGGHEGCTF. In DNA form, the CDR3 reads TGTGCCAGCTCAAGGACAGGGGGCCATGAGGGCTGCACCTTC.

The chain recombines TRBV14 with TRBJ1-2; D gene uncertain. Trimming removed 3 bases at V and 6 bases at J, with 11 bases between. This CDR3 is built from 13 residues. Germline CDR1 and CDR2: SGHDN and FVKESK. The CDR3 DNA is TGTGCCAGCAGCCATACAGCCAAAGATGGCTACACCTTC. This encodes CASSHTAKDGYTF.

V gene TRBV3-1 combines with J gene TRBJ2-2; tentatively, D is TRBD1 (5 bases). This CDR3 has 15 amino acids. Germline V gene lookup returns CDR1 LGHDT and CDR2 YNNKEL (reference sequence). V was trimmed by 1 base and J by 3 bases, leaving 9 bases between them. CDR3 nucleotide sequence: TGTGCCAGCAGCCAAGTCTTAGGGGACACCGGGGAGCTGTTTTTT. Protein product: CASSQVLGDTGELFF. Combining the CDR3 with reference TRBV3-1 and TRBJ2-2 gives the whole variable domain DTAVSQTPKYLVTQMGNDKSIKCEQNLGHDTMYWYKQDSKKFLKIMFSYNNKELIINETVPNRFSPKSPDKAHLNLHINSLELGDSAVYFCASSQVLGDTGELFFGEGSRLTVL.

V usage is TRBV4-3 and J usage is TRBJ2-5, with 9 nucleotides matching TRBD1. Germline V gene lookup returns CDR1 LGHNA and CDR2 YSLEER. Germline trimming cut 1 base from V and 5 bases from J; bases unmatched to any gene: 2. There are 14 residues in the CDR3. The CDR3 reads CASSQGGTGETQYF. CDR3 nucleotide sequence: TGCGCCAGCAGCCAAGGAGGGACAGGGGAGACCCAGTACTTC.

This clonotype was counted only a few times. The CDR3 DNA reads TGTGCCAGCAGCTTAGTTACAGGGGACAATGAGCAGTTCTTC. Amino acids: CASSLVTGDNEQFF. The chain joins TRBV7-2 to TRBJ2-1; TRBD1 agrees at 7 bases. Germline CDR1 and CDR2: SGHTA and FQGNSA. The CDR3 is made up of 14 amino acids. Trimming at V came to 1 base and at J to 5 bases, leaving 2 bases not matched to a gene.

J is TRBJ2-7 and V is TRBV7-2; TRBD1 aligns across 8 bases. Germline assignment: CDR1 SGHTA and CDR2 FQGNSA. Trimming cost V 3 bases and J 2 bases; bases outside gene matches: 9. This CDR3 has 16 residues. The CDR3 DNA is TGTGCCAGCAGCTTTGGCAGGGGGCGCAGCCCCTACGAGCAGTACTTC. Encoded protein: CASSFGRGRSPYEQYF.

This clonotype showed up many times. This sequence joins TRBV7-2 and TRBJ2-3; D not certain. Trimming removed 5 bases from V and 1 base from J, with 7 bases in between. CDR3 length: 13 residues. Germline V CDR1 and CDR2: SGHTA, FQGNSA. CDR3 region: CASSHRRTDTQYF. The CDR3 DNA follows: TGTGCCAGCAGCCATAGACGCACAGATACGCAGTATTTT.

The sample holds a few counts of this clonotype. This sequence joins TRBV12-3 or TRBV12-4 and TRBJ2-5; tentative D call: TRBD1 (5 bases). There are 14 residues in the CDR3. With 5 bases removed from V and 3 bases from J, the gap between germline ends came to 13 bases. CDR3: CASSPAQGEETQYF. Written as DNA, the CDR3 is TGTGCCAGCAGTCCCGCCCAGGGTGAAGAGACCCAGTACTTC.

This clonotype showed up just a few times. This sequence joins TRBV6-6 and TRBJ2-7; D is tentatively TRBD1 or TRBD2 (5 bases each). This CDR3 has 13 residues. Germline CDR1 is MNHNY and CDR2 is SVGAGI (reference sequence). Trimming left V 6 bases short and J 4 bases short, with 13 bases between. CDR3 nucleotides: TGTGCCAGCAGGGGGGACGGAACTTACGAGCAGTACTTC. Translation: CASRGDGTYEQYF.

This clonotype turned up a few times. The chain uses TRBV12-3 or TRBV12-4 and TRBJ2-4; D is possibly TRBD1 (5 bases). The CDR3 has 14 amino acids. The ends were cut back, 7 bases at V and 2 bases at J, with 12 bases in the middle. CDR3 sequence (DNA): TGTGCCAGCACCGAGACAGAGTCCAAAAACATTCAGTACTTC. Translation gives CASTETESKNIQYF.

CDR3 sequence reads: CASSPGQGFDEQYF. CDR3 DNA sequence: TGTGCCAGCTCGCCCGGACAGGGTTTCGACGAGCAGTACTTC. J is TRBJ2-5 and V is TRBV18; 8 positions match TRBD1. The closer fit of TRBJ2-7 to the DNA end suggests the J call may be wrong. Germline V gene lookup returns CDR1 KGHSH and CDR2 LQKENI. The CDR3 spans 14 residues.

The CDR3 protein is CASSFSGGETQFF. In DNA, the CDR3 is TGTGCCAGCAGCTTTAGTGGAGGAGAGACCCAGTTCTTC. This chain joins TRBV11-2 and TRBJ2-1; D might be TRBD2 (5 bases). Per the germline V gene, CDR1 is SGHAT and CDR2 is FQNNGV. Deletions cut 3 bases from V and 13 bases from J, with 16 bases between. This CDR3 has 13 amino acids.

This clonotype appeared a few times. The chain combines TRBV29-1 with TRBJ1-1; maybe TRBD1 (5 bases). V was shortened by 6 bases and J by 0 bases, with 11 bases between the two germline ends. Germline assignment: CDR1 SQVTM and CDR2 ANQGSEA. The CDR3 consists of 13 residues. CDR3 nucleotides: TGCAGCGTCGACAGCGTGATGAACACTGAAGCTTTCTTT. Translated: CSVDSVMNTEAFF.

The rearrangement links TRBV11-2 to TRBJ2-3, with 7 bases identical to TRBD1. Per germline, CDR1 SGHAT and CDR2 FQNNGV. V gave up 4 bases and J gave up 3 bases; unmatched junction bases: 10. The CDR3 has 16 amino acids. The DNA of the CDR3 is TGTGCCAGCAGCTACCTGACAGGGAAAGGAACAGATACGCAGTATTTT. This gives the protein CASSYLTGKGTDTQYF.

The CDR3 sequence: CASSLPGLMSTEAFF. The CDR3 DNA sequence: TGCGCCAGCAGCTTGCCAGGACTGATGAGCACTGAAGCTTTCTTT. V usage is TRBV5-1 and J usage is TRBJ1-1, with D unclear. The V and J ends lost 1 base and 4 bases respectively, with 14 bases between them. Germline values: CDR1 SGHRS, CDR2 YFSETQ. The length of the CDR3 is 15 residues.

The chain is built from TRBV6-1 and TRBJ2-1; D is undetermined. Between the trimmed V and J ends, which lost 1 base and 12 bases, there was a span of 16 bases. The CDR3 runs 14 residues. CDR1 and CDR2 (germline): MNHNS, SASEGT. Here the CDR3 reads CASSEVGDSGGQFF. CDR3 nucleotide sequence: TGTGCCAGCAGTGAAGTAGGAGACTCGGGCGGGCAGTTCTTC.

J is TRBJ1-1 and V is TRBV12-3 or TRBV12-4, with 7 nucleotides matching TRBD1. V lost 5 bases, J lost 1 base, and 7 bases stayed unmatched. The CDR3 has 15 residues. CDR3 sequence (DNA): TGTGCCAGCAGTGTTGACAGGGTGGCGAACACTGAAGCTTTCTTT. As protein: CASSVDRVANTEAFF.

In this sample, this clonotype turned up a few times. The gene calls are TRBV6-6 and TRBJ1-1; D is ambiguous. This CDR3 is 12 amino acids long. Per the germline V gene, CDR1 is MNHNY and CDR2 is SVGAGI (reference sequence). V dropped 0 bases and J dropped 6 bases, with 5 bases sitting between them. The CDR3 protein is CASSYSTAEAFF. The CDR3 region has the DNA TGTGCCAGCAGTTACTCTACCGCTGAAGCTTTCTTT.

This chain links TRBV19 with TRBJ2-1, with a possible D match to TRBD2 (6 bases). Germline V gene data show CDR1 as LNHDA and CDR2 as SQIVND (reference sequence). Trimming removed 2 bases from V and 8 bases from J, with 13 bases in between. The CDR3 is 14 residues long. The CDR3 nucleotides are TGTGCCAGTAGTATATGGATTAGCGGCGATGAGCAGTTCTTC. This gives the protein CASSIWISGDEQFF.